What follows are 12 T cell receptor beta chains derived from one specimen sequenced in a study of blood T cell repertoires in COVID-19. Data came from immunoSEQ multiplex PCR; TCRdb stores just in-frame clones and leaves some out. The table records around 200,000 clones, 85% to 90% of them present only once. Source material: peripheral blood. The source is a woman aged 45-65 years with acute or convalescent COVID-19.

The chain combines TRBV5-4 with TRBJ2-7; 11 positions match TRBD2. The CDR3 loop spans 15 amino acids. Trimming cost V 0 bases and J 6 bases; bases outside gene matches: 5. Germline V gene sequence: CDR1 SGHNT, CDR2 YYREEE (reference sequence). CDR3 in amino acids: CASSLELAGGSEQYF. CDR3 sequence (DNA): TGTGCCAGCAGCTTGGAGCTAGCGGGAGGTAGCGAGCAGTACTTC.

J is TRBJ1-1 and V is TRBV7-2; no firm D call. From germline, CDR1 is SGHTA and CDR2 FQGNSA. Trimming removed 2 bases from V and 0 bases from J, with 10 bases in between. CDR3 size: 15 residues. This CDR3 is CASSLRSVMNTEAFF. The CDR3 DNA sequence: TGTGCCAGCAGCTTACGGTCCGTAATGAACACTGAAGCTTTCTTT.

V is TRBV14 and J is TRBJ1-6, with a weak D call TRBD1 (5 bases). The V end lost 3 bases, the J end lost 10 bases, and 16 bases lay between the germline ends. The CDR3 covers 15 residues. CDR1 is SGHDN, CDR2 FVKESK, per germline. The CDR3 DNA sequence: TGTGCCAGCAGCCATGCCGGACATCTAGGCTCACCCCTCCACTTT. Amino acids: CASSHAGHLGSPLHF.

The chain joins TRBV3-1 (or the pseudogene TRBV3-2) to TRBJ1-5; D not certain. This CDR3 region has 17 residues. The germline V and J ends were trimmed by 0 bases and 10 bases, with 22 bases remaining between them. Looked up from germline, CDR1 is LGHDT and CDR2 is YNNKEL (reference sequence). The CDR3 sequence: CASSQDRFRAARGPQHF. In DNA form, the CDR3 reads TGTGCCAGCAGCCAAGATCGTTTTAGAGCGGCTCGGGGACCCCAGCATTTT.

This clone was seen a single time. V and J are TRBV9 and TRBJ2-3; 7 bases map to TRBD1. Trimming removed 3 bases from V and 0 bases from J; junction bases left unmatched: 7. The CDR3 has 16 residues. CDR1 SGDLS and CDR2 YYNGEE come from the germline V gene. The CDR3, as DNA: TGTGCCAGCAGCGCACGACAGGGAGCCAGCACAGATACGCAGTATTTT. It encodes CASSARQGASTDTQYF. Looking up the rest from reference TRBV9 and TRBJ2-3 gives the full variable domain: DSGVTQTPKHLITATGQRVTLRCSPRSGDLSVYWYQQSLDQGLQFLIQYYNGEERAKGNILERFSAQQFPDLHSELNLSSLELGDSALYFCASSARQGASTDTQYFGPGTRLTVL.

J is TRBJ1-1 and V is TRBV2; 8 bases align to TRBD1. The CDR3 is 16 residues long. CDR1 SNHLY and CDR2 FYNNEI come from the germline V gene. The trim removed 3 bases at V and 3 bases at J, leaving 9 bases unmatched. The DNA for the CDR3 is TGTGCCAGCAGTGATGACAGGGGTAACCCAGACACTGAAGCTTTCTTT. This encodes CASSDDRGNPDTEAFF.

This chain joins TRBV30 and TRBJ1-2, with 7 nucleotides matching TRBD1. The germline CDR1 and CDR2 sequences are GTSNPN and SVGIG (reference sequence). The ends lost 1 base at V and 2 bases at J; junction bases unmatched: 4. This CDR3 is built from 14 residues. The CDR3 DNA follows: TGTGCCTGGAGTGGAGGCAGGGGGAACTATGGCTACACCTTC. Protein product: CAWSGGRGNYGYTF.

This chain connects TRBV7-9 to TRBJ2-7; 9 nucleotides match TRBD1. V trimming: 5 bases; J trimming: 3 bases; junction bases outside the gene matches: 5. There are 14 residues in the CDR3. CDR1 and CDR2 from the germline V gene are SEHNR and FQNEAQ (reference sequence). DNA for the CDR3: TGTGCCAGCAGCAAGGGGGACAGGGTCTACGAGCAGTACTTC. It translates to CASSKGDRVYEQYF.

In its sample, this clone was seen once. The CDR3 loop is CASSKRADGGGENTGELFF. For the CDR3, the DNA is TGTGCCAGCAGCAAAAGAGCCGACGGAGGGGGCGAGAACACCGGGGAGCTGTTTTTT. The chain employs TRBV21-1 and TRBJ2-2; TRBD1, the D gene given by the table, was not confirmed from the DNA. TRBV21-1 is a recognized pseudogene. The length of the CDR3 is 19 residues.

The chain is built from TRBV19 and TRBJ1-2, with D perhaps matching TRBD1 (6 bases). Trimming took 5 bases from V and 8 from J, leaving 15 bases between them. Germline assignment: CDR1 LNHDA and CDR2 SQIVND (reference sequence). This CDR3 is built from 13 residues. The DNA for the CDR3 is TGTGCCAGTAGTGAAACGACAGGATGGGGCTACACCTTC. Its protein product is CASSETTGWGYTF. Using reference TRBV19 and TRBJ1-2 for the parts outside the CDR3, the full variable domain is DGGITQSPKYLFRKEGQNVTLSCEQNLNHDAMYWYRQDPGQGLRLIYYSQIVNDFQKGDIAEGYSVSREKKESFPLTVTSAQKNPTAFYLCASSETTGWGYTFGSGTRLTVV.

This rearrangement joins TRBV5-5 to TRBJ2-7; the match to TRBD2 covers 15 bases. Germline values: CDR1 SGHKS, CDR2 YYEKEE (reference sequence). The length of the CDR3 is 16 residues. The trim removed 4 bases at V and 4 bases at J, leaving 6 bases unmatched. The CDR3 loop reads CASSTGLAGGGYEQYF. For the CDR3, the DNA is TGTGCCAGCAGCACGGGACTAGCGGGGGGAGGGTACGAGCAGTACTTC.

CDR3 protein: CASGTGGFSPLHF. The CDR3 nucleotides are TGTGCCAGCGGGACAGGGGGTTTTTCACCCCTCCACTTT. The V gene is TRBV7-2, the J gene TRBJ1-6, with 11 bases lining up with TRBD1. Germline values: CDR1 SGHTA, CDR2 FQGNSA. This CDR3 comprises 13 residues. V was pared by 8 bases and J by 9 bases, with 3 bases of the junction left unmatched.